These T cell receptor beta chains were read from a single sample in a study of control samples from healthy donors and cancer patients. Libraries were prepared by immunoSEQ multiplex PCR; TCRdb keeps only in-frame clonotypes and omits some of them. Here the sample spans about 86,000 clones, roughly 91% being singletons. Sequencing was done on a sample of PBMCs. These receptor sequences come from a woman in her fifties or sixties with colorectal cancer. Each CDR3 is given with its conserved first and last residue. D genes are given only for firm matches. Part of the rows lack a size; the others show once, few, many or a class for expanded clones.

d_call	v_call	clone_size	j_call	cdr3_nt	cdr3_aa
NA	TRBV6-5	NA	TRBJ1-5	TGTGCCAGCAACGCCAGGGCCGGCAATCAGCCCCAGCATTTT	CASNARAGNQPQHF
TRBD2	TRBV2	NA	TRBJ2-5	TGTGCCAGCAGACCGACTAGCGGGGGGCCAGATACCCAGTACTTC	CASRPTSGGPDTQYF
NA	TRBV19	once	TRBJ2-5	TGTGCCAGTAGTCTCACAGGGTACCAAGAGACCCAGTACTTC	CASSLTGYQETQYF
NA	TRBV28	few	TRBJ1-1	TGTGCCAGCGTCGCCGGGGGGCGAACTGAAGCTTTCTTT	CASVAGGRTEAFF
NA	TRBV29-1	NA	TRBJ2-2	TGCAGCGTCGTTATGTTGGGGACCGGGGAGCTGTTTTTT	CSVVMLGTGELFF
TRBD1	TRBV12-5	once	TRBJ1-2	TGTGCTAGTGGTTTGGGGGACAGGGGGCTCAGTGGCTACACCTTC	CASGLGDRGLSGYTF
TRBD1	TRBV7-2	NA	TRBJ1-3	TGTGCCAGCAGCGCCGGGACAGGGGGCTTTGGAAACACCATATATTTT	CASSAGTGGFGNTIYF
TRBD2	TRBV18	NA	TRBJ2-3	TGTGCCAGCTCGCCTACTAGCGGGGGAGGAGATACGCAGTATTTT	CASSPTSGGGDTQYF
NA	TRBV6-1	NA	TRBJ1-5	TGTGCCAGCAGTGAACCCGACCAAGCCCAGCATTTT	CASSEPDQAQHF
NA	TRBV12-3/TRBV12-4	NA	TRBJ1-5	TGTGCCAGCAGTGGAGGGGGGGAACAGCCCCAGCATTTT	CASSGGGEQPQHF
TRBD1	TRBV29-1	NA	TRBJ2-2	TGCAGCGTTGAGACCGGGACAGCGAACACCGGGGAGCTGTTTTTT	CSVETGTANTGELFF
NA	TRBV7-9	NA	TRBJ1-2	TGTGCCAGCAGCTTAGACGGGACGTACTATGGCTACACCTTC	CASSLDGTYYGYTF
NA	TRBV27	NA	TRBJ2-6	TGTGCCAGCAGTTTATCCGGGATTCAGGCTGGGGCCAACGTCCTGACTTTC	CASSLSGIQAGANVLTF
NA	TRBV6-6	NA	TRBJ2-2	TGTGCCAGCAGTATACAACACACCGGGGAGCTGTTTTTT	CASSIQHTGELFF
NA	TRBV28	NA	TRBJ2-3	TGTGCCAGCAGTTTCCCCGCTAGCACAGATACGCAGTATTTT	CASSFPASTDTQYF
TRBD2	TRBV28	NA	TRBJ2-3	TGTGCCAGCAGTTCGGGACTAGCGGAGACAGATACGCAGTATTTT	CASSSGLAETDTQYF
NA	TRBV25-1	NA	TRBJ2-5	TGTGCCAGCAGTGAACCGGGACCGTCACAAGAGACCCAGTACTTC	CASSEPGPSQETQYF
NA	TRBV13	NA	TRBJ1-3	TGTGCCAGCAGCCCGAACAGGGAGGGTGGAAACACCATATATTTT	CASSPNREGGNTIYF
NA	TRBV28	NA	TRBJ2-4	TGTGCCAGCAGTTTACGAGGGGGGGAGCGCATTCAGTACTTC	CASSLRGGERIQYF
NA	TRBV4-3	NA	TRBJ1-2	TGCGCCAGCAGCCAAGATCAAGGGATCCCCTACACCTTC	CASSQDQGIPYTF
NA	TRBV5-1	NA	TRBJ1-3	TGCGCCAGCAGGACATACTCTGGAAACACCATATATTTT	CASRTYSGNTIYF
NA	TRBV4-1	NA	TRBJ1-2	TGCGCCAGCAGCCAAGATAAAGAACAGGGCCGGTATGGCTACACCTTC	CASSQDKEQGRYGYTF
NA	TRBV9	few	TRBJ2-3	TGTGCCAGCAGCGTAGTAGGGACTAGCACAGATACGCAGTATTTT	CASSVVGTSTDTQYF
NA	TRBV7-9	NA	TRBJ1-4	TGTGCCAGCAGCTTAGTGGTGGGAGGTGCAACTAATGAAAAACTGTTTTTT	CASSLVVGGATNEKLFF
NA	TRBV7-9	NA	TRBJ1-4	TGTGCCAGCAGCCTACGGACCCTACGCGGTGACGAAAAACTGTTTTTT	CASSLRTLRGDEKLFF
NA	TRBV28	NA	TRBJ2-3	TGTGCCAGCAGACCCGGGACACTCGGCACAGATACGCAGTATTTT	CASRPGTLGTDTQYF
TRBD2	TRBV7-2	few	TRBJ2-3	TGTGCCAGCAGCCAAAGCGGGGTTACAGATACGCAGTATTTT	CASSQSGVTDTQYF
NA	TRBV5-1	NA	TRBJ1-1	TGCGCCAGCAGCGTATTCGTGGGGACTAATAGCATCACTGAAGCTTTCTTT	CASSVFVGTNSITEAFF
NA	TRBV19	NA	TRBJ1-1	TGTGCCAGTAGTTCCCCGGGGGCCAGGACTGAAGCTTTCTTT	CASSSPGARTEAFF
NA	TRBV10-3	NA	TRBJ1-5	TGTGCCATAGGACAGAGGAGTCAGCCCCAGCATTTT	CAIGQRSQPQHF
NA	TRBV5-8	NA	TRBJ2-1	TGTGCCAGCAGCTATGACGGAAGCTCCTACAATGAGCAGTTCTTC	CASSYDGSSYNEQFF
TRBD2	TRBV4-1	NA	TRBJ2-1	TGCGCCAGCAGCCAAGATAAAGGACTAGCGGAGTACAATGAGCAGTTCTTC	CASSQDKGLAEYNEQFF
TRBD1	TRBV9	NA	TRBJ1-2	TGTGCCAGCAGCGTCGGGACAGGGCGCGGTGGCTACACCTTC	CASSVGTGRGGYTF